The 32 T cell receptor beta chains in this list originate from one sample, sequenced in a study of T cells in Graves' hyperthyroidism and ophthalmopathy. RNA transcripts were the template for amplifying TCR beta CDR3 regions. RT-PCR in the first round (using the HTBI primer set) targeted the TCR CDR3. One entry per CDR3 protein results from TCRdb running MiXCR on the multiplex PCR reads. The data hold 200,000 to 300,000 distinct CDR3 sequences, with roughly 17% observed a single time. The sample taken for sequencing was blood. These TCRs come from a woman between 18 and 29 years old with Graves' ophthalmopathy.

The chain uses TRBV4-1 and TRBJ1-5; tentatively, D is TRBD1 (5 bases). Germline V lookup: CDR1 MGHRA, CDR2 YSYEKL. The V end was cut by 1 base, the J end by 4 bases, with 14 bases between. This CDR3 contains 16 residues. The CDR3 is CASSQGDQGLNQPQHF. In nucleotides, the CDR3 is TGCGCCAGCAGCCAAGGCGACCAGGGCCTTAATCAGCCCCAGCATTTT.

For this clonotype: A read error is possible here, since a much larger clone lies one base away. The CDR3: CSARDRTSGGYTF. The CDR3 nucleotides are TGCAGTGCTAGAGACAGGACGAGTGGCGGCTACACCTTC. The V gene is TRBV20-1, the J gene TRBJ1-2; D not resolved. Germline-derived CDR1 and CDR2 are DFQATT and SNEGSKA (reference sequence). The ends were cut back, 0 bases at V and 8 bases at J, with 13 bases in the middle. This CDR3 spans 13 amino acids.

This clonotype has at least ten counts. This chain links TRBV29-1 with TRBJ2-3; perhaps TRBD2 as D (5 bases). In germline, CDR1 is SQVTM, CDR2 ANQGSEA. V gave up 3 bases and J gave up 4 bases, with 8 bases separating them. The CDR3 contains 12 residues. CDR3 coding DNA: TGCAGCGTTGACCCGGGGTCAGATACGCAGTATTTT. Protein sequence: CSVDPGSDTQYF.

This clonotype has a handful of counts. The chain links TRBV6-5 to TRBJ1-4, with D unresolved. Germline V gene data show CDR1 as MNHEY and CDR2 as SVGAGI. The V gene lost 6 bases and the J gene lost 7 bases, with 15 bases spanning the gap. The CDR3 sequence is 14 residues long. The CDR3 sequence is CASSYRGEREKLFF. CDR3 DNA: TGTGCCAGCAGCTACCGGGGAGAGCGTGAAAAACTGTTTTTT.

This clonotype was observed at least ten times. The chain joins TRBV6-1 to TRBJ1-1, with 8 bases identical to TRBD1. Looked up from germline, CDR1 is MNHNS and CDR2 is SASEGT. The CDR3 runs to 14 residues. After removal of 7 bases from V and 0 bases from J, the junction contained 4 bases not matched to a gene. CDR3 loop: CASTKQGVNTEAFF. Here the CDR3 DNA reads TGTGCCAGCACCAAACAGGGGGTGAACACTGAAGCTTTCTTT.

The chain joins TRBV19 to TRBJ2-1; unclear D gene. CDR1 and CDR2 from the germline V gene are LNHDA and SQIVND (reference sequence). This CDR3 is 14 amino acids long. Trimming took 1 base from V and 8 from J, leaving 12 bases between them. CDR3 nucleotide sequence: TGTGCCAGTAGTATAGGCTCGAAATTCGATGAGCAGTTCTTC. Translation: CASSIGSKFDEQFF.

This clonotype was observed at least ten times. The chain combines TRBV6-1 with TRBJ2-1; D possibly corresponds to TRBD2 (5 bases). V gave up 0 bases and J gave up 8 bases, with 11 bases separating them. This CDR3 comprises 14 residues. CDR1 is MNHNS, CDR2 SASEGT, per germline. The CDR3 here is CASSEASLAHEQFF. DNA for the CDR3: TGTGCCAGCAGTGAAGCTAGTCTAGCCCATGAGCAGTTCTTC.

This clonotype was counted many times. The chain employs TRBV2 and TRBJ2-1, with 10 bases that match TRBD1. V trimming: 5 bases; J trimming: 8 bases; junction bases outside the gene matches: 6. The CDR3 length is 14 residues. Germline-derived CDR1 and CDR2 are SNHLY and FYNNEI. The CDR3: CASSRTGGLHEQFF. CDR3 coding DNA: TGTGCCAGCAGTCGGACAGGGGGTCTTCATGAGCAGTTCTTC.

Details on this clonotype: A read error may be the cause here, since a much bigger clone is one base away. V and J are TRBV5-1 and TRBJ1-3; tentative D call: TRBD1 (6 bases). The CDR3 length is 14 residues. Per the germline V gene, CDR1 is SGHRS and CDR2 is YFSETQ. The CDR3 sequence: CAGSLGHSGNTIYF. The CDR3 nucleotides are TGCGCCGGCAGCCTGGGACACTCTGGAAACACCATATATTTT.

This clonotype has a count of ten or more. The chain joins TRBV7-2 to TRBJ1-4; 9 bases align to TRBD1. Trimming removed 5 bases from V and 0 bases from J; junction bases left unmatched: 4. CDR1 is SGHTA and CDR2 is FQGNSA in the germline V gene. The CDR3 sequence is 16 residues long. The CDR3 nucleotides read TGTGCCAGCAGCAGGGGACAGGGAACAACTAATGAAAAACTGTTTTTT. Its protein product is CASSRGQGTTNEKLFF.

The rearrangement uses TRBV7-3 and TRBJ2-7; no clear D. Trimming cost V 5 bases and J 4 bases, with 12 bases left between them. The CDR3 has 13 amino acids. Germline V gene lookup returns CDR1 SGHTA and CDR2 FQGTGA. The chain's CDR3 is CASSIVANYEQYF. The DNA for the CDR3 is TGTGCCAGCAGCATCGTTGCCAATTACGAGCAGTACTTC.

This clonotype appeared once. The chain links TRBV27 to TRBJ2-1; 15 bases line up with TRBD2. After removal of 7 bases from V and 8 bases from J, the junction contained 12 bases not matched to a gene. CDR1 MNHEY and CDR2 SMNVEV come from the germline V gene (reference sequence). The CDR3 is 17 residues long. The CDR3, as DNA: TGTGCCAGCACCCTGGAGGGTGGGACTAGCGGGAGGTATGAGCAGTTCTTC. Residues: CASTLEGGTSGRYEQFF.

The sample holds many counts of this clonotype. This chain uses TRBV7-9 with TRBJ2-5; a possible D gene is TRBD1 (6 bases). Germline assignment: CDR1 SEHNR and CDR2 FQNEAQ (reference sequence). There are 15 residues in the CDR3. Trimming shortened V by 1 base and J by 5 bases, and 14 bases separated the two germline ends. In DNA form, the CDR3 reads TGTGCCAGCAGCTTAGAGACAGGCTGGTCCGAGACCCAGTACTTC. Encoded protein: CASSLETGWSETQYF.

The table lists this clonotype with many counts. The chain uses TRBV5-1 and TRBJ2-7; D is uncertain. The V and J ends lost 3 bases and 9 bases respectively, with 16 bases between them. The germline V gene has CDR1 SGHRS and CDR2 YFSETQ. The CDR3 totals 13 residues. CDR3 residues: CASSSLISTGQYF. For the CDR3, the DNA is TGCGCCAGCAGCTCGCTGATCTCCACGGGGCAGTACTTC.

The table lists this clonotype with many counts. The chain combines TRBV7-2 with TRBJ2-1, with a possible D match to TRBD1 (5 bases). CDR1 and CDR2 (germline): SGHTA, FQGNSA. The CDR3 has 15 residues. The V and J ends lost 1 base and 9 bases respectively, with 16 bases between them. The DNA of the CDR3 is TGTGCCAGCAGCTTAGTTACAGGAGATTTGGCTGAGCAGTTCTTC. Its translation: CASSLVTGDLAEQFF.

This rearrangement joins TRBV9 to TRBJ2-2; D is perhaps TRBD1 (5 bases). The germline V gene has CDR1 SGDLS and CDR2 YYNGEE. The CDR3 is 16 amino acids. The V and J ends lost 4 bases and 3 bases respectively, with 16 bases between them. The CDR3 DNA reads TGTGCCAGCAGCCCTCTTACAGGATCTTACACCGGGGAGCTGTTTTTT. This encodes CASSPLTGSYTGELFF.

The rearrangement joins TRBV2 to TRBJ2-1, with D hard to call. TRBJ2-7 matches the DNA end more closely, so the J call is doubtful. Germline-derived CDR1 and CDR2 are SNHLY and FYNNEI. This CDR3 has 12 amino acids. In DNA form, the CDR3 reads TGTGCCAGCAGCCCCCGCAACAATGAGCAGTACTTC. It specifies CASSPRNNEQYF.

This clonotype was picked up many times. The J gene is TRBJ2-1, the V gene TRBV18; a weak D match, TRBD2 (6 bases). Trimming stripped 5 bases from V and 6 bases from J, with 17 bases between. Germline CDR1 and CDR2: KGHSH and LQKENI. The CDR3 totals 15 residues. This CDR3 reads CASSGVASEANEQFF. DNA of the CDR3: TGTGCCAGCTCAGGCGTGGCTAGCGAGGCCAATGAGCAGTTCTTC.

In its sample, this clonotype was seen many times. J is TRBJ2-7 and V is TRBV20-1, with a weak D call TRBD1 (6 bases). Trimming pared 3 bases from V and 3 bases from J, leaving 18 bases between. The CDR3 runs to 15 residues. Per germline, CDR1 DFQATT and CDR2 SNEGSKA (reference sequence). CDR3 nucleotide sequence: TGCAGTGCTAGTACCACAGGGAATCCCTACTACGAGCAGTACTTC. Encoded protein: CSASTTGNPYYEQYF.

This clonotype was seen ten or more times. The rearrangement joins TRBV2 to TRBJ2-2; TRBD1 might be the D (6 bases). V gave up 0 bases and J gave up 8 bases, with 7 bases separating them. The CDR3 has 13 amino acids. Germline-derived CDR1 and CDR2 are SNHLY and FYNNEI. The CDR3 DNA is TGTGCCAGCAGTGAAGCCGGACAGGGGGAGCTGTTTTTT. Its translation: CASSEAGQGELFF.

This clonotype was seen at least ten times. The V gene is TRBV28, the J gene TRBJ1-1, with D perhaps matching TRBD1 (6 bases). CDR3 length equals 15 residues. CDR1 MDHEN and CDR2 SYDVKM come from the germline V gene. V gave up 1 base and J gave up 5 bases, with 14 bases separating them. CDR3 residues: CASSLSRTGATEAFF. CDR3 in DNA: TGTGCCAGCAGTTTATCCCGGACGGGGGCTACTGAAGCTTTCTTT.

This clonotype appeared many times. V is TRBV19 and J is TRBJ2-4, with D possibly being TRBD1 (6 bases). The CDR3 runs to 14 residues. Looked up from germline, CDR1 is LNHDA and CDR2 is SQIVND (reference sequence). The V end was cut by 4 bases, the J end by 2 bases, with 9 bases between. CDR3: CASSKGGSKNIQYF. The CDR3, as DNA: TGTGCCAGTAGTAAAGGGGGATCCAAAAACATTCAGTACTTC.

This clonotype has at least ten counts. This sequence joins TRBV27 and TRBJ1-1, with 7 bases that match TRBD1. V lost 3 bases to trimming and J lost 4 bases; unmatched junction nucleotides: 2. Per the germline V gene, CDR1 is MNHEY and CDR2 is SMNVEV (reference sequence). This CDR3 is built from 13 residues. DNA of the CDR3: TGTGCCAGCAGTTTGGACAGGACCACTGAAGCTTTCTTT. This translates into CASSLDRTTEAFF.

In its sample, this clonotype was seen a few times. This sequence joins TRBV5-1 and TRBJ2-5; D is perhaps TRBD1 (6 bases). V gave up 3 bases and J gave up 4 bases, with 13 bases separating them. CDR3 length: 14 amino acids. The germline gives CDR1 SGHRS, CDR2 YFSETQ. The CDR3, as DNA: TGCGCCAGCAGCTCGTACAGGGTAGGAGAGACCCAGTACTTC. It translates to CASSSYRVGETQYF.

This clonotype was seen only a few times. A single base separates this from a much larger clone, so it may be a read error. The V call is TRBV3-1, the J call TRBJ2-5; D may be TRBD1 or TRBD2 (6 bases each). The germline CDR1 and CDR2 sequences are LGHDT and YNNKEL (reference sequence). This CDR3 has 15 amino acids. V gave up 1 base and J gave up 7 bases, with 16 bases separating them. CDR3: CASSQGYGGAVTQYF. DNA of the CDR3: TGTGCCAGCAGCCAAGGCTACGGGGGCGCAGTGACCCAGTACTTC.

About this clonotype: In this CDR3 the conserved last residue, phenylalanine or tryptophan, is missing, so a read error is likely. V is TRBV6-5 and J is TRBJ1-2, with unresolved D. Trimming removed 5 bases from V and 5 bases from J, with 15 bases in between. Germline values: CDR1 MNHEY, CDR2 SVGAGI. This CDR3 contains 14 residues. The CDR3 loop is CASSNPRVGYGYTL. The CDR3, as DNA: TGTGCCAGCAGTAACCCAAGGGTTGGATATGGCTACACCCTC.

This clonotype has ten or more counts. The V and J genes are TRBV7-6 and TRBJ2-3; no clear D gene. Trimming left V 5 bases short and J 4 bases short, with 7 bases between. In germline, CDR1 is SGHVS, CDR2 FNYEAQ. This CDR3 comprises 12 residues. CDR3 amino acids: CASSGFADTQYF. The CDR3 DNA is TGTGCCAGCAGCGGGTTCGCAGATACGCAGTATTTT.

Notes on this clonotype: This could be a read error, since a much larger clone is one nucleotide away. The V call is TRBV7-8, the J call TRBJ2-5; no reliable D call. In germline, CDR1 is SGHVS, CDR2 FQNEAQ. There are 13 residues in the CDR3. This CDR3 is CASSLNAVETRYF. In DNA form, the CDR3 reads TGTGCCAGCAGCTTAAATGCGGTCGAGACCCGGTACTTC.

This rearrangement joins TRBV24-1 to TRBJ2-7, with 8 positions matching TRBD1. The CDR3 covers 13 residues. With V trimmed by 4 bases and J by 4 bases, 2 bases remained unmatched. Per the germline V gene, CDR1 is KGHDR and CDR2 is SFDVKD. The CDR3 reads CATSEGQEYEQYF. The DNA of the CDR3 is TGTGCCACCAGTGAGGGACAGGAATACGAGCAGTACTTC.

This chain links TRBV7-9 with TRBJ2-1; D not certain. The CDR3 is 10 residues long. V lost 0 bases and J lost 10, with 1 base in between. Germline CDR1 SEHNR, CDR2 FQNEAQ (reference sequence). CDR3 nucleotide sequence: TGTGCCAGCAGCTTAGCGGAGCAGTTCTTC. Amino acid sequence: CASSLAEQFF.

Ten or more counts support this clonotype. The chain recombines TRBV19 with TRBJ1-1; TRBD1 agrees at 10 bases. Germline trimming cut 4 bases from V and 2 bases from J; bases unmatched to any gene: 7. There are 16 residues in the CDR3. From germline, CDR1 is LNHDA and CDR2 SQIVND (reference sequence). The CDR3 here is CASSKSGTGANTEAFF. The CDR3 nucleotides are TGTGCCAGTAGTAAATCCGGGACAGGGGCTAACACTGAAGCTTTCTTT. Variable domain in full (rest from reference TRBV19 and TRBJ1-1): DGGITQSPKYLFRKEGQNVTLSCEQNLNHDAMYWYRQDPGQGLRLIYYSQIVNDFQKGDIAEGYSVSREKKESFPLTVTSAQKNPTAFYLCASSKSGTGANTEAFFGQGTRLTVV.

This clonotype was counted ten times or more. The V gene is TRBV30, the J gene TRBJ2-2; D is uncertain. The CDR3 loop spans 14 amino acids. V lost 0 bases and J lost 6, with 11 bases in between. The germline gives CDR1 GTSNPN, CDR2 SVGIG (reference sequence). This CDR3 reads CAWSVFGWAGELFF. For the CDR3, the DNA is TGTGCCTGGAGTGTATTCGGGTGGGCCGGGGAGCTGTTTTTT.